These 5 T cell receptor beta chains share one sample of origin, sequenced in a study of ipilimumab plus nivolumab after autologous stem cell transplantation. Clones were sequenced by immunoSEQ multiplex PCR, and TCRdb holds only the in-frame ones, with some missing. In the table there are about 40,000 clones, 92% of which are singletons. Material: PBMCs, obtained in a trial of ipilimumab plus nivolumab as post-transplant consolidation. The receptors stem from a male donor with multiple myeloma.

The CDR3 sequence is CASSEGYEQYF. The DNA of the CDR3 is TGTGCCAGCAGTGAGGGTTACGAGCAGTACTTC. The gene calls are TRBV25-1 and TRBJ2-7, with unresolved D. The V and J ends lost 3 bases and 4 bases respectively, with 4 bases between them. Germline V gene data show CDR1 as MGHDK and CDR2 as SYGVNS. This CDR3 comprises 11 residues.

The rearrangement uses TRBV4-1 and TRBJ1-2; 8 nucleotides match TRBD1. In germline, CDR1 is MGHRA, CDR2 YSYEKL. The V and J ends lost 0 bases and 5 bases, in that order; junction bases with no gene match: 5. This CDR3 is 15 amino acids long. The CDR3 is CASSQEWTGTYGYTF. The DNA of the CDR3 is TGCGCCAGCAGCCAAGAATGGACAGGGACATATGGCTACACCTTC.

This clone was recorded only once. The chain carries TRBV19 and TRBJ1-4, with D possibly being TRBD1 (6 bases). In germline, CDR1 is LNHDA, CDR2 SQIVND (reference sequence). V was trimmed by 8 bases and J by 8 bases, leaving 15 bases between them. This CDR3 contains 13 residues. CDR3 loop: CASDRGLGEKLFF. The DNA for the CDR3 is TGTGCCAGTGATCGGGGGCTAGGGGAAAAACTGTTTTTT. Looking up the rest from reference TRBV19 and TRBJ1-4 gives the full variable domain: DGGITQSPKYLFRKEGQNVTLSCEQNLNHDAMYWYRQDPGQGLRLIYYSQIVNDFQKGDIAEGYSVSREKKESFPLTVTSAQKNPTAFYLCASDRGLGEKLFFGSGTQLSVL.

The chain has TRBV13 and TRBJ2-3; 8 positions match TRBD2. The CDR3 contains 18 residues. Germline CDR1 reads PRHDT; CDR2 reads FYEKMQ (reference sequence). V was pared by 5 bases and J by 4 bases, with 17 bases of the junction left unmatched. This CDR3 is CASSLAGGEPMGPDTQYF. The CDR3 DNA reads TGTGCCAGCAGCCTCGCCGGGGGGGAGCCTATGGGGCCAGATACGCAGTATTTT. Drawing the rest from reference TRBV13 and TRBJ2-3, the complete variable domain is AAGVIQSPRHLIKEKRETATLKCYPIPRHDTVYWYQQGPGQDPQFLISFYEKMQSDKGSIPDRFSAQQFSDYHSELNMSSLELGDSALYFCASSLAGGEPMGPDTQYFGPGTRLTVL.

This chain links TRBV5-4 with TRBJ2-1; 7 nucleotides line up with TRBD1. CDR3 length equals 14 residues. Germline V gives CDR1 SGHNT, CDR2 YYREEE (reference sequence). V shed 4 bases and J 8 bases; nucleotides not matched to a gene: 9. CDR3 sequence (DNA): TGTGCCAGCAGCAGCGTCGGACAGGACTATGAGCAGTTCTTC. Translating it yields CASSSVGQDYEQFF. Complete variable domain (other parts from reference TRBV5-4 and TRBJ2-1): ETGVTQSPTHLIKTRGQQVTLRCSSQSGHNTVSWYQQALGQGPQFIFQYYREEENGRGNFPPRFSGLQFPNYSSELNVNALELDDSALYLCASSSVGQDYEQFFGPGTRLTVL.